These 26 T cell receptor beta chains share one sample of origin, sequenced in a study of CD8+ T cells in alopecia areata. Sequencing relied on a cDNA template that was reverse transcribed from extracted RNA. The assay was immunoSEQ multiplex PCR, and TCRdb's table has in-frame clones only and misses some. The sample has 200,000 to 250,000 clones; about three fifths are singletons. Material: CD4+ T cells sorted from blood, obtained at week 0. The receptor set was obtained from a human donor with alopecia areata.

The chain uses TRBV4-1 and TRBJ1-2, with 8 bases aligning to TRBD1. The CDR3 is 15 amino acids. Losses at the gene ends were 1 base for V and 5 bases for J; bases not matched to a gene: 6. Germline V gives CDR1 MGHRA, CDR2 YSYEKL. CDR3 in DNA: TGCGCCAGCAGCCAAGTTATAGACAGGGGTTATGGCTACACCTTC. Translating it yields CASSQVIDRGYGYTF.

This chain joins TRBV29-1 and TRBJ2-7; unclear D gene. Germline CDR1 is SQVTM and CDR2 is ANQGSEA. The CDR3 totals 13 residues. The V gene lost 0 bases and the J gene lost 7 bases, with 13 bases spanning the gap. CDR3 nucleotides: TGCAGCGTTGAAGATCTGAAACGTCGAGAGCAGTACTTC. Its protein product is CSVEDLKRREQYF.

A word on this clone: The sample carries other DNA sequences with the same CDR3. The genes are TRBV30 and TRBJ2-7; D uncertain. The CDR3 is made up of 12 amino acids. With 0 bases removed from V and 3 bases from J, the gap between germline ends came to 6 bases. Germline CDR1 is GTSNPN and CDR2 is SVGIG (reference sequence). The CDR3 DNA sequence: TGTGCCTGGAGTGTACTTGGCTACGAGCAGTACTTC. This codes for CAWSVLGYEQYF.

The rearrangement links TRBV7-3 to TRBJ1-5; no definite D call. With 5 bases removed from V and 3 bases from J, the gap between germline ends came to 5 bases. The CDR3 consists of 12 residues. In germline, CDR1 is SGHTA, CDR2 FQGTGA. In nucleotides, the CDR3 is TGTGCCAGCAGCCCGCTCAATCAGCCCCAGCATTTT. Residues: CASSPLNQPQHF. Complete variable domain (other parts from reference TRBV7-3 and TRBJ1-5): GAGVSQTPSNKVTEKGKYVELRCDPISGHTALYWYRQSLGQGPEFLIYFQGTGAADDSGLPNDRFFAVRPEGSVSTLKIQRTERGDSAVYLCASSPLNQPQHFGDGTRLSIL.

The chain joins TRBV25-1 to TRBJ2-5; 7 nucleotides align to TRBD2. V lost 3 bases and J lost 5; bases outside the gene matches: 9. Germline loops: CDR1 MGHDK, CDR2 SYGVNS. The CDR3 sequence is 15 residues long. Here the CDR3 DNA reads TGTGCCAGCAGTGAGAGCGGGGTAGAATCGGAGACCCAGTACTTC. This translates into CASSESGVESETQYF.

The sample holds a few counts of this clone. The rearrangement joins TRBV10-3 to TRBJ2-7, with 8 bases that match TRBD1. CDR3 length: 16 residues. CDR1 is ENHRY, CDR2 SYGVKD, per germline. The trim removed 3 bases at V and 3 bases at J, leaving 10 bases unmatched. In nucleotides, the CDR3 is TGTGCCATCAGTGACCGGGGACAGGTAGGGAGCTACGAGCAGTACTTC. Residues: CAISDRGQVGSYEQYF.

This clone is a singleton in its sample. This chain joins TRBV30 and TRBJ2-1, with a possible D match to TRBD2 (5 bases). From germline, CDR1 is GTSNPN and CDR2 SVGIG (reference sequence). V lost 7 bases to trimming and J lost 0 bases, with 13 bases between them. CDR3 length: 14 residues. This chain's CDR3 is CASGMGSSYNEQFF. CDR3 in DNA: TGTGCCTCCGGGATGGGGAGCTCCTACAATGAGCAGTTCTTC.

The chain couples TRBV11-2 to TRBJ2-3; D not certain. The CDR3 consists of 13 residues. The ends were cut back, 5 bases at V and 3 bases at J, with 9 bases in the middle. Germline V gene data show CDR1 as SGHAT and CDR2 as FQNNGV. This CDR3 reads CASSRPFTDTQYF. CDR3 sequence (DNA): TGTGCCAGCAGCCGCCCGTTTACAGATACGCAGTATTTT.

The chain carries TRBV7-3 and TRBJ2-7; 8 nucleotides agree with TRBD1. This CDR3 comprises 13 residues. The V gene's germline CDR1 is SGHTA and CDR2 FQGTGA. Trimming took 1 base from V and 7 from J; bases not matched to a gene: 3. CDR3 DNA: TGTGCCAGCAGCTTAATGCAGGGGGCTGAGCAGTACTTC. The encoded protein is CASSLMQGAEQYF.

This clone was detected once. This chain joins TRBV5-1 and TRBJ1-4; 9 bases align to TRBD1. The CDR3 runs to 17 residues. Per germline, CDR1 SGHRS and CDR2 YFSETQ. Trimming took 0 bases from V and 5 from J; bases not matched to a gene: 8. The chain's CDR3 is CASSLAAPGQGNEKLFF. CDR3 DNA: TGCGCCAGCAGCTTGGCCGCTCCGGGACAGGGAAATGAAAAACTGTTTTTT.

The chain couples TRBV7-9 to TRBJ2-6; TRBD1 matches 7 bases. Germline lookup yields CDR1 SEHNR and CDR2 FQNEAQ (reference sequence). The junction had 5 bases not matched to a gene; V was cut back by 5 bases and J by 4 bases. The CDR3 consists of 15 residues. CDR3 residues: CASSHDRAGANVLTF. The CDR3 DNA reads TGTGCCAGCAGCCACGACAGGGCCGGGGCCAACGTCCTGACTTTC. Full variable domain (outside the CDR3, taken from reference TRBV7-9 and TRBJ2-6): DTGVSQNPRHKITKRGQNVTFRCDPISEHNRLYWYRQTLGQGPEFLTYFQNEAQLEKSRLLSDRFSAERPKGSFSTLEIQRTEQGDSAMYLCASSHDRAGANVLTFGAGSRLTVL.

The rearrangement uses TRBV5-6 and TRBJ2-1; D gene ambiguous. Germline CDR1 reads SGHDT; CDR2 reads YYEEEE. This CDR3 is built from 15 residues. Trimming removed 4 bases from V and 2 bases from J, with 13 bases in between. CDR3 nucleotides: TGTGCCAGCAGCCTGGGGTCCGCGCCCTACAATGAGCAGTTCTTC. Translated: CASSLGSAPYNEQFF.

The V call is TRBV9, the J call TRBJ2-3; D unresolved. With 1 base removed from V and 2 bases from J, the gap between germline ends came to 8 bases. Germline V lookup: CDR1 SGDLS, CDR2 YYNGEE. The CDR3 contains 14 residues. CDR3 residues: CASSVRSDTDTQYF. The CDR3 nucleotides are TGTGCCAGCAGCGTAAGGTCAGACACAGATACGCAGTATTTT.

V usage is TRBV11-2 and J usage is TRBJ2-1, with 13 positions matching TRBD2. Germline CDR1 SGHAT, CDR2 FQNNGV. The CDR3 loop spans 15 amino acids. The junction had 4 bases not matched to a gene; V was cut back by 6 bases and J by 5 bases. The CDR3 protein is CASRSTSGRHNEQFF. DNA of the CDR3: TGTGCCAGCAGATCGACTAGCGGGAGGCACAATGAGCAGTTCTTC.

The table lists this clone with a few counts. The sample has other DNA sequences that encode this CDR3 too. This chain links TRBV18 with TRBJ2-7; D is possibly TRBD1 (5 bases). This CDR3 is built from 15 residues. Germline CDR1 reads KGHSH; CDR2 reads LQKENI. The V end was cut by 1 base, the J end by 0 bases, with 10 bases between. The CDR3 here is CASSPQGDSSYEQYF. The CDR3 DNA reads TGTGCCAGCTCACCACAAGGCGACAGCTCCTACGAGCAGTACTTC.

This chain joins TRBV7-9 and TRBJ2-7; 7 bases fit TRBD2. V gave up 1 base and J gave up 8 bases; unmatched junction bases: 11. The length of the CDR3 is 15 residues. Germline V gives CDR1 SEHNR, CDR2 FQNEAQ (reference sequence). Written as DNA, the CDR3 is TGTGCCAGCAGCTTAGATCTAGCGGTCCTTGAGAAGCAGTACTTC. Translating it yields CASSLDLAVLEKQYF.

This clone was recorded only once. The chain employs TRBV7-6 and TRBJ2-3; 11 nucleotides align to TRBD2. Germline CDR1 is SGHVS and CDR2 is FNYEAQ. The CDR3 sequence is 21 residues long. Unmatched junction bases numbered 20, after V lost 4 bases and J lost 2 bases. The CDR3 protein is CASSWVRGTSGQRGDTDTQYF. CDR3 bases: TGTGCCAGCAGCTGGGTTAGGGGGACTAGCGGACAACGTGGGGACACAGATACGCAGTATTTT.

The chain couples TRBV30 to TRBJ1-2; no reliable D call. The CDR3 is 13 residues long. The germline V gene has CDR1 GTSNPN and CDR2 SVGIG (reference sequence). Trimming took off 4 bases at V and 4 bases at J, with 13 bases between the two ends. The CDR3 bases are TGTGCCTGGACAATCAGCATCCTCTATGGCTACACCTTC. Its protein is CAWTISILYGYTF. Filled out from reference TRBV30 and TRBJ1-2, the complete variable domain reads SQTIHQWPATLVQPVGSPLSLECTVEGTSNPNLYWYRQAAGRGLQLLFYSVGIGQISSEVPQNLSASRPQDRQFILSSKKLLLSDSGFYLCAWTISILYGYTFGSGTRLTVV.

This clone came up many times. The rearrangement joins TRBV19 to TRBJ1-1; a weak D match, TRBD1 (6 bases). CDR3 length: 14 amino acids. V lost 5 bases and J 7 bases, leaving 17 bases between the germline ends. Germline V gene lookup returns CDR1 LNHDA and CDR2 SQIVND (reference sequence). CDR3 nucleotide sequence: TGTGCCAGTAGTGCCGCAATCCGGGACAATGAAGCTTTCTTT. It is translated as CASSAAIRDNEAFF.

CDR3: CASGKGAGNQPQHF. CDR3 bases: TGTGCCAGCGGAAAGGGGGCAGGCAATCAGCCCCAGCATTTT. The chain has TRBV7-2 and TRBJ1-5; TRBD1 matches 7 bases. Per the germline V gene, CDR1 is SGHTA and CDR2 is FQGNSA. The trim removed 8 bases at V and 2 bases at J, leaving 6 bases unmatched. The CDR3 sequence is 14 residues long.

The CDR3 spells CASSYAGQGTYEQYF. CDR3 sequence (DNA): TGTGCCAGCAGTTACGCAGGACAGGGGACCTACGAGCAGTACTTC. This rearrangement joins TRBV6-5 to TRBJ2-7; TRBD1 aligns across 9 bases. The V gene's germline CDR1 is MNHEY and CDR2 SVGAGI. CDR3 length: 15 amino acids. Trimming took 2 bases from V and 2 from J; bases not matched to a gene: 4.

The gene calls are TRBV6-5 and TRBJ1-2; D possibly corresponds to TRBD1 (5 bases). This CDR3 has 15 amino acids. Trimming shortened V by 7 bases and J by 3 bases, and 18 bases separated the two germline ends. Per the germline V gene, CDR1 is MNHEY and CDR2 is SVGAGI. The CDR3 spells CASTDRGEVYYGYTF. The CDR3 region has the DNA TGTGCCAGCACCGACAGAGGGGAAGTGTACTATGGCTACACCTTC.

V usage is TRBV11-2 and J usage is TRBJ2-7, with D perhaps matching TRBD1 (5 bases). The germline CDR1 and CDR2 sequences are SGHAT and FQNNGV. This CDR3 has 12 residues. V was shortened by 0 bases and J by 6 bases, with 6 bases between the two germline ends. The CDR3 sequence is CASSLEGVEQYF. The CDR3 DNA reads TGTGCCAGCAGCTTAGAAGGGGTCGAGCAGTACTTC.

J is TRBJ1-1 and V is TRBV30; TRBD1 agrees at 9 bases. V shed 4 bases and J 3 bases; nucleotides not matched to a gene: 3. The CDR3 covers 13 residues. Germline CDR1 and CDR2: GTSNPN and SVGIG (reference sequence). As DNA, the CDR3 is TGTGCCTGGAACAGGGGGCTGGACACTGAAGCTTTCTTT. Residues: CAWNRGLDTEAFF.

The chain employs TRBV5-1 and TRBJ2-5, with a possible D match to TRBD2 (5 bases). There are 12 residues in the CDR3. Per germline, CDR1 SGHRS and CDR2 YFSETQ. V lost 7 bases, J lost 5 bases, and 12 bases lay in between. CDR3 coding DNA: TGCGCCAGCGGACTCCTGGGGGAGACCCAGTACTTC. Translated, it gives CASGLLGETQYF.

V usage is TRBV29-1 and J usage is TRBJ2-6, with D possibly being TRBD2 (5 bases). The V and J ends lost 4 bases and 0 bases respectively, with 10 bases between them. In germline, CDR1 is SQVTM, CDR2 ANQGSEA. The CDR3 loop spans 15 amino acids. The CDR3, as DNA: TGCAGCGTTGGAGGGAGTGGCTCTGGGGCCAACGTCCTGACTTTC. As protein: CSVGGSGSGANVLTF.